The 16 T cell receptor beta chains given below trace back to one sample, sequenced in a study of T cells in Graves' hyperthyroidism and ophthalmopathy. RNA transcripts provided the source from which TCR beta CDR3 regions were amplified. RT-PCR in the first round (using the HTBI primer set) targeted the TCR CDR3. MiXCR, run by TCRdb on the multiplex PCR reads, gives a single entry per CDR3 protein. Here the sample spans approximately 590,000 distinct CDR3 sequences, 15% to 18% being singletons. Source material: blood. Receptors were obtained from a woman between 25 and 40 years old with Graves' hyperthyroidism.

This clonotype was counted many times. V is TRBV7-9 and J is TRBJ2-1; no clear D gene. This CDR3 contains 15 residues. In germline, CDR1 is SEHNR, CDR2 FQNEAQ (reference sequence). The V and J ends lost 5 bases and 8 bases respectively, with 19 bases between them. CDR3 DNA sequence: TGTGCCAGCAGCCGATTGCAAAGGGCGGTCTATGAGCAGTTCTTC. It yields the protein CASSRLQRAVYEQFF.

As for this clonotype: Possible read error: a much larger clone is one base away. The chain carries TRBV13 and TRBJ2-1, with a possible D match to TRBD1 (6 bases). With 4 bases removed from V and 5 bases from J, the gap between germline ends came to 15 bases. The length of the CDR3 is 15 residues. Germline CDR1 PRHDT, CDR2 FYEKMQ (reference sequence). Written as DNA, the CDR3 is TGTGCCAGCAGCTCGGGCTGGGGGCAAAACAATGAGCAGTTCTTC. It codes for CASSSGWGQNNEQFF.

This clonotype was counted only a few times. This sequence joins TRBV25-1 and TRBJ2-7; a possible D gene is TRBD2 (5 bases). Germline CDR1 and CDR2: MGHDK and SYGVNS. Trimming shortened V by 10 bases and J by 2 bases, and 15 bases separated the two germline ends. This CDR3 comprises 13 residues. The chain's CDR3 is CANPGKTPYEQYF. CDR3 nucleotide sequence: TGTGCCAACCCGGGGAAAACTCCCTACGAGCAGTACTTC.

This clonotype has a handful of counts. The chain recombines TRBV7-3 with TRBJ2-3; D is undetermined. V lost 0 bases and J lost 5, with 9 bases in between. Germline values: CDR1 SGHTA, CDR2 FQGTGA. There are 14 residues in the CDR3. For the CDR3, the DNA is TGTGCCAGCAGCTTAACAGGTTTAGGAGATACGCAGTATTTT. Translated, it gives CASSLTGLGDTQYF.

This clonotype was recorded only once. The chain employs TRBV20-1 and TRBJ2-2, with D maybe TRBD2 (5 bases). Looked up from germline, CDR1 is DFQATT and CDR2 is SNEGSKA (reference sequence). This CDR3 region has 14 residues. The V end was cut by 5 bases, the J end by 1 base, with 11 bases between. The CDR3 spells CSADAGGNTGELFF. As DNA, the CDR3 is TGCAGTGCTGACGCAGGAGGGAACACCGGGGAGCTGTTTTTT.

This clonotype was counted many times. The rearrangement joins TRBV27 to TRBJ2-7, with D perhaps TRBD1 (6 bases). V was pared by 0 bases and J by 7 bases, with 19 bases between. CDR1 and CDR2 (germline): MNHEY, SMNVEV (reference sequence). The CDR3 sequence is 16 residues long. As DNA, the CDR3 is TGTGCCAGCAGTTTATCTCCCCAACAGGGTACGTTGGAGCAGTACTTC. It is translated as CASSLSPQQGTLEQYF.

This sequence joins TRBV28 and TRBJ2-2, with TRBD2 identical over 14 bases. Germline V lookup: CDR1 MDHEN, CDR2 SYDVKM. The V segment lost 6 bases and the J segment 2 bases; nucleotides outside the gene matches: 8. This CDR3 has 18 residues. In DNA form, the CDR3 reads TGTGCCAGCAGCGCGGGACTAGCGGGAGAAATAAACACCGGGGAGCTGTTTTTT. Translating it yields CASSAGLAGEINTGELFF.

This clonotype was observed many times. The gene calls are TRBV2 and TRBJ2-7, with 8 bases lining up with TRBD1. Germline CDR1 is SNHLY and CDR2 is FYNNEI. Unmatched junction bases numbered 3, after V lost 5 bases and J lost 0 bases. This CDR3 is built from 14 residues. CDR3 sequence (DNA): TGTGCCAGCAGTCGGACAGGGATCTCCTACGAGCAGTACTTC. The encoded protein is CASSRTGISYEQYF.

This clonotype was counted only a few times. V is TRBV11-2 and J is TRBJ2-6, with 9 nucleotides matching TRBD1. The V and J ends lost 6 bases and 1 base, in that order; junction bases with no gene match: 7. The CDR3 runs to 17 residues. CDR1 and CDR2 (germline): SGHAT, FQNNGV. The CDR3 DNA reads TGTGCCAGCAGACCCACAGGGGGCTTATCTGGGGCCAACGTCCTGACTTTC. Translated, it gives CASRPTGGLSGANVLTF. Looking up the rest from reference TRBV11-2 and TRBJ2-6 gives the full variable domain: EAGVAQSPRYKIIEKRQSVAFWCNPISGHATLYWYQQILGQGPKLLIQFQNNGVVDDSQLPKDRFSAERLKGVDSTLKIQPAKLEDSAVYLCASRPTGGLSGANVLTFGAGSRLTVL.

This clonotype was counted many times. The rearrangement uses TRBV20-1 and TRBJ2-5; 7 bases agree with TRBD2. The germline gives CDR1 DFQATT, CDR2 SNEGSKA (reference sequence). This CDR3 is 15 amino acids long. V gave up 3 bases and J gave up 6 bases; unmatched junction bases: 13. The CDR3 DNA is TGCAGTGCTAGTGAACTAACGGGAGGTAGGAAGACCCAGTACTTC. Translation: CSASELTGGRKTQYF.

Only a few counts were recorded for this clonotype. This rearrangement joins TRBV7-2 to TRBJ2-5; D is unclear. The ends were cut back, 5 bases at V and 3 bases at J, with 10 bases in the middle. The CDR3 runs 13 residues. CDR1 is SGHTA and CDR2 is FQGNSA in the germline V gene. This chain's CDR3 is CASSHHVKETQYF. CDR3 DNA sequence: TGTGCCAGCAGCCACCACGTTAAAGAGACCCAGTACTTC.

This clonotype has just a few counts. This chain links TRBV2 with TRBJ1-3; 10 bases map to TRBD1. V lost 6 bases and J lost 0; bases outside the gene matches: 2. Germline V gene data show CDR1 as SNHLY and CDR2 as FYNNEI. The CDR3 spans 15 residues. CDR3 loop: CASSGQGGSGNTIYF. Here the CDR3 DNA reads TGTGCCAGCAGCGGACAGGGGGGCTCTGGAAACACCATATATTTT.

At least ten counts were recorded for this clonotype. The rearrangement uses TRBV20-1 and TRBJ2-1; D ambiguous. The CDR3 sequence is 12 residues long. Germline loops: CDR1 DFQATT, CDR2 SNEGSKA (reference sequence). Between the trimmed V and J ends, which lost 4 bases and 6 bases, there was a span of 10 bases. The CDR3 coding sequence is TGCAGTGCTAAAGAGGCTGTCAATGAGCAGTTCTTC. Protein sequence: CSAKEAVNEQFF.

Turning to this clonotype: The germline gene is not matched at one end of the junction; a read error may be the cause. The chain has TRBV15 and TRBJ2-5, with 10 bases aligning to TRBD2. Germline assignment: CDR1 LNHNV and CDR2 YYDKDF (reference sequence). The CDR3 runs to 16 residues. The CDR3 DNA reads as TGTGCCACCAGCAGCGGGACTAGCGCCTGGGGGGAGACCCAGCACTTC. Amino acid sequence: CATSSGTSAWGETQHF. Full variable domain (outside the CDR3, taken from reference TRBV15 and TRBJ2-5): DAMVIQNPRYQVTQFGKPVTLSCSQTLNHNVMYWYQQKSSQAPKLLFHYYDKDFNNEADTPDNFQSRRPNTSFCFLDIRSPGLGDTAMYLCATSSGTSAWGETQHFGPGTRLLVL.

This clonotype was counted ten times or more. The gene calls are TRBV12-3 or TRBV12-4 and TRBJ2-7; D is uncertain. This CDR3 has 15 residues. The V gene lost 3 bases and the J gene lost 0 bases, with 12 bases spanning the gap. The CDR3 reads CASSFFGQNSYEQYF. The CDR3, as DNA: TGTGCCAGCAGTTTTTTCGGCCAGAACTCCTACGAGCAGTACTTC.

V and J are TRBV20-1 and TRBJ2-3, with D maybe TRBD2 (6 bases). CDR3 length: 14 amino acids. V was shortened by 3 bases and J by 2 bases, with 12 bases between the two germline ends. Per the germline V gene, CDR1 is DFQATT and CDR2 is SNEGSKA (reference sequence). The CDR3 DNA follows: TGCAGTGCTAGGGCTAGCGCCAACACAGATACGCAGTATTTT. Its translation: CSARASANTDTQYF.